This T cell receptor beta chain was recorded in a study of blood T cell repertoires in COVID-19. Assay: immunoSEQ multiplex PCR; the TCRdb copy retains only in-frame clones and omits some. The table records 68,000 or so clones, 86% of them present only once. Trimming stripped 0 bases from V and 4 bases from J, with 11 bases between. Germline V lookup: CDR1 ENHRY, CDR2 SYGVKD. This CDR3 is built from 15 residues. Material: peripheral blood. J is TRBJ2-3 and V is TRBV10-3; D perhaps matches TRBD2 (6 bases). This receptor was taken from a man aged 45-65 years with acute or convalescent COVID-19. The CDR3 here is CAISESGREADTQYF. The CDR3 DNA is TGTGCCATCAGTGAGTCGGGCAGGGAGGCAGATACGCAGTATTTT.